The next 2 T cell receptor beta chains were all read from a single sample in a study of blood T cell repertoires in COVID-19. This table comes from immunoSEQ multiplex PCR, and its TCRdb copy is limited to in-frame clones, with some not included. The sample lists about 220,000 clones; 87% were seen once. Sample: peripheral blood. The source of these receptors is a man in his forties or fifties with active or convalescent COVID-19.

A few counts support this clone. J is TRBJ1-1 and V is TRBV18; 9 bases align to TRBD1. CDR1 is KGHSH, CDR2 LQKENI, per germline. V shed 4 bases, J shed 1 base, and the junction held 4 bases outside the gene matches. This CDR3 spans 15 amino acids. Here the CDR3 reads CASSQTGGGNTEAFF. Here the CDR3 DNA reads TGTGCCAGCTCACAGACAGGGGGTGGGAACACTGAAGCTTTCTTT.

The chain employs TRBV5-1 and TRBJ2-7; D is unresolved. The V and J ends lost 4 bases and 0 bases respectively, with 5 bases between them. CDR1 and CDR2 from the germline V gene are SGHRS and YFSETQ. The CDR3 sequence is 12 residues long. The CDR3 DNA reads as TGCGCCAGCAGCGCCAGCTCCTACGAGCAGTACTTC. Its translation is CASSASSYEQYF.